This TCR beta chain emerged from a study of T cell responses to AZD1222 COVID-19 vaccine. The CDR3 has 13 residues. Germline V gene data show CDR1 as LGHNA and CDR2 as YNFKEQ. V dropped 1 base and J dropped 5 bases, with 6 bases sitting between them. Generated by immunoSEQ multiplex PCR, the TCRdb table keeps only in-frame clones and is missing some. Here the sample spans around 180,000 clones, roughly 87% being singletons. The TCR originated in an adult in good health. The sequences come from peripheral blood, collected on day 0 of AZD1222 vaccination. This chain connects TRBV4-2 to TRBJ1-5; D is undetermined. CDR3 sequence: CASSQGVDQPQHF. In DNA, the CDR3 is TGTGCCAGCAGCCAAGGTGTGGATCAGCCCCAGCATTTT.